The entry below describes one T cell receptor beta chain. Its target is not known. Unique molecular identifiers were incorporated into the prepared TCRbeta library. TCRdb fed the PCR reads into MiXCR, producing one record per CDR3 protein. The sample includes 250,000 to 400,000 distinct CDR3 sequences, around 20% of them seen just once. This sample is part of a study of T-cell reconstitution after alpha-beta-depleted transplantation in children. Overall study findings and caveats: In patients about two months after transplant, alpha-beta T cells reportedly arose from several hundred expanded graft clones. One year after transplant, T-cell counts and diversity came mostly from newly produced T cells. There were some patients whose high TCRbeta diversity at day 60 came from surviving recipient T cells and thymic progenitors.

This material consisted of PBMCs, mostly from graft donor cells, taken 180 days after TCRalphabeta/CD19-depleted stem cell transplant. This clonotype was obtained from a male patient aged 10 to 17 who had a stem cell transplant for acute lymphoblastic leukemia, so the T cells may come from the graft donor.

This CDR3 is CSVVGSSDEQFF. The CDR3 DNA follows: TGCAGCGTTGTAGGCTCTAGTGATGAGCAGTTCTTC. J is TRBJ2-1 and V is TRBV29-1; D is ambiguous. Germline V CDR1 and CDR2: SQVTM, ANQGSEA. The CDR3 is 12 amino acids. V gave up 4 bases and J gave up 8 bases, with 12 bases separating them.